Listed below are T cell receptor beta chains from one sample, sequenced in a study of blood T cell repertoires in COVID-19. Libraries were prepared by immunoSEQ multiplex PCR; TCRdb keeps only in-frame clonotypes and omits some of them. The sample has 80,000 or so clones; 75% to 85% are singletons. Source material: peripheral blood. The source is a woman in her seventies with acute or convalescent COVID-19. CDR3s include the opening cysteine and the closing phenylalanine or tryptophan. A D gene is named only where the DNA matches it firmly. A row's size may be missing; if present it is once, few, many or a size class.

v_gene	j_gene	abundance	d_gene	CDR3nt	CDR3aa
TRBV9	TRBJ2-5	NA	TRBD2	TGTGCCAGCAGCGTAGAGGCTAGCGGGGGGCAAGAGACCCAGTACTTC	CASSVEASGGQETQYF
TRBV3-1/TRBV3-2	TRBJ2-7	NA	TRBD2	TGTGCCAGCAGCTTTAGCGGGGGGGCCTACGAGCAGTACTTC	CASSFSGGAYEQYF
TRBV4-1	TRBJ2-7	NA	NA	TGCGCCAGCAGCCAAGAGGGGGGATTCTACGAGCAGTACTTC	CASSQEGGFYEQYF
TRBV19	TRBJ1-1	NA	NA	TGTGCCAGTCTGGTGGGGGCGTACACTGAAGCTTTCTTT	CASLVGAYTEAFF
TRBV6-1	TRBJ2-7	NA	NA	TGTGCCAGCAGTGAAGCGACCCATCAGGGTTACGAGCAGTACTTC	CASSEATHQGYEQYF
TRBV24-1	TRBJ2-2	NA	NA	TGTGCCACCTCCCCCGGAGGGCACACCGGGGAGCTGTTTTTT	CATSPGGHTGELFF
TRBV3-1/TRBV3-2	TRBJ1-4	few	NA	TGTGCCAGCAGCCAAGATACTTCCTGGAGTGAAAAACTGTTTTTT	CASSQDTSWSEKLFF
TRBV14	TRBJ2-7	NA	NA	TGTGCCAGCAGCACACTTGGAGCGACCGAGCAGTACTTC	CASSTLGATEQYF
TRBV18	TRBJ1-1	NA	NA	TGTGCCAGCTCACCACCAGGGAGGACTGAAGCTTTCTTT	CASSPPGRTEAFF
TRBV2	TRBJ2-5	NA	TRBD2	TGTGCCAGCAGTGAAATTCGGGATGGGGGGGAAGAGACCCAGTACTTC	CASSEIRDGGEETQYF
TRBV10-1	TRBJ2-2	NA	TRBD1	TGCGCCAGCAGTGAGTCCCGATGGGACAGGGGGCATACCGGGGAGCTGTTTTTT	CASSESRWDRGHTGELFF
TRBV6-1	TRBJ2-5	NA	NA	TGTGCCAGCAGTGAATCCGGGCAAGAGACCCAGTACTTC	CASSESGQETQYF
TRBV27	TRBJ2-7	NA	TRBD1	TGTGCCAGCAGTTCGCCGGACAGGGCACACCTACGCGAGCAGTACTTC	CASSSPDRAHLREQYF
TRBV27	TRBJ2-2	few	TRBD1	TGTGCCAGCAGTCAGGGACAGGGCACCGGAGAGCTGTTTTTT	CASSQGQGTGELFF
TRBV24-1	TRBJ1-1	NA	TRBD1	TGTGCCACCAGTGCACAGGGGGCAACTGAAGCTTTCTTT	CATSAQGATEAFF